One and the same sample provided the 15 T cell receptor beta chains below, sequenced in a study of blood T cell repertoires in COVID-19. Some clones are missing from TCRdb's copy, which holds only in-frame ones; the method was immunoSEQ multiplex PCR. The sample lists roughly 400,000 clones; around 90% were seen once. Sequenced material: PBMCs or T cells enriched from blood (not recorded which). The source is a woman between 40 and 55 years old with acute COVID-19.

The rearrangement links TRBV2 to TRBJ2-3; 13 nucleotides match TRBD2. CDR3 length equals 17 residues. After removal of 2 bases from V and 1 base from J, the junction contained 3 bases not matched to a gene. The germline V gene has CDR1 SNHLY and CDR2 FYNNEI. DNA for the CDR3: TGTGCCAGCAGTGAATTCGGGACTAGCGGGGGCACAGATACGCAGTATTTT. It yields the protein CASSEFGTSGGTDTQYF.

The sample holds a few counts of this clone. This sample includes further DNA sequences coding for the same CDR3. V and J are TRBV7-9 and TRBJ2-3, with D possibly matching TRBD1 (6 bases). The CDR3 covers 15 residues. Germline CDR1 and CDR2: SEHNR and FQNEAQ (reference sequence). Trimming left V 1 base short and J 1 base short, with 9 bases between. For the CDR3, the DNA is TGTGCCAGCAGCTTAGTCGCAGGGGGCACAGATACGCAGTATTTT. Its translation is CASSLVAGGTDTQYF. The full variable domain, completed using reference TRBV7-9 and TRBJ2-3, is DTGVSQNPRHKITKRGQNVTFRCDPISEHNRLYWYRQTLGQGPEFLTYFQNEAQLEKSRLLSDRFSAERPKGSFSTLEIQRTEQGDSAMYLCASSLVAGGTDTQYFGPGTRLTVL.

The rearrangement links TRBV4-1 to TRBJ2-3, with D maybe TRBD1 (6 bases). The CDR3 runs to 15 residues. CDR1 and CDR2 from the germline V gene are MGHRA and YSYEKL. V lost 1 base to trimming and J lost 4 bases, with 12 bases between them. DNA for the CDR3: TGCGCCAGCAGCCAAGTTGGGGCAGGGGCAGATACGCAGTATTTT. It translates to CASSQVGAGADTQYF.

This clone appeared a single time. The rearrangement uses TRBV7-9 and TRBJ1-2, with unresolved D. The CDR3 sequence is 13 residues long. CDR1 is SEHNR and CDR2 is FQNEAQ in the germline V gene (reference sequence). V was shortened by 3 bases and J by 8 bases, with 13 bases between the two germline ends. The CDR3, as DNA: TGTGCCAGCAGCTTGCCCCAAGCGACGGGCTACACCTTC. Its translation is CASSLPQATGYTF.

The chain joins TRBV5-4 to TRBJ2-3, with 9 bases fitting TRBD2. The germline gives CDR1 SGHNT, CDR2 YYREEE (reference sequence). V dropped 5 bases and J dropped 2; count of bases not matched to a gene: 3. CDR3 length: 14 amino acids. CDR3 sequence reads: CASRAGGFTDTQYF. As DNA, the CDR3 is TGTGCCAGCAGAGCGGGGGGCTTCACAGATACGCAGTATTTT.

This clone was seen only a few times. The V gene is TRBV11-2, the J gene TRBJ2-4; TRBD1 matches 10 bases. CDR1 and CDR2 (germline): SGHAT, FQNNGV. V lost 6 bases, J lost 0 bases, and 11 bases stayed unmatched. This CDR3 is built from 18 residues. The CDR3 protein is CASRDRGSLLRAKNIQYF. Here the CDR3 DNA reads TGTGCCAGCAGGGACAGGGGGTCCCTCCTGAGAGCCAAAAACATTCAGTACTTC.

The chain joins TRBV6-5 to TRBJ1-5; D may be TRBD1 (5 bases). Germline V gene data show CDR1 as MNHEY and CDR2 as SVGAGI. The V gene lost 7 bases and the J gene lost 6 bases, with 19 bases spanning the gap. The CDR3 consists of 15 residues. In DNA, the CDR3 is TGTGCCAGCACCGAAGAAGGAGGGGAGGTTCAGCCCCAGCATTTT. The encoded protein is CASTEEGGEVQPQHF.

Turning to this clone: The sample contains more than one DNA sequence encoding this CDR3. The genes are TRBV2 and TRBJ2-2, with no clear D. V dropped 4 bases and J dropped 7 bases, with 10 bases sitting between them. Germline CDR1 and CDR2: SNHLY and FYNNEI. The CDR3 spans 13 residues. Here the CDR3 reads CASSGQGNGELFF. CDR3 coding DNA: TGTGCCAGCAGTGGACAAGGAAACGGGGAGCTGTTTTTT. The whole variable domain, filled in from reference TRBV2 and TRBJ2-2, reads EPEVTQTPSHQVTQMGQEVILRCVPISNHLYFYWYRQILGQKVEFLVSFYNNEISEKSEIFDDQFSVERPDGSNFTLKIRSTKLEDSAMYFCASSGQGNGELFFGEGSRLTVL.

The V call is TRBV5-1, the J call TRBJ1-6, with 9 positions matching TRBD1. The CDR3 length is 11 residues. Germline values: CDR1 SGHRS, CDR2 YFSETQ. Trimming removed 4 bases from V and 16 bases from J; junction bases left unmatched: 3. The chain's CDR3 is CASSTGTGLHF. The DNA of the CDR3 is TGCGCCAGCAGCACCGGGACAGGGCTCCACTTT. Looking up the rest from reference TRBV5-1 and TRBJ1-6 gives the full variable domain: KAGVTQTPRYLIKTRGQQVTLSCSPISGHRSVSWYQQTPGQGLQFLFEYFSETQRNKGNFPGRFSGRQFSNSRSEMNVSTLELGDSALYLCASSTGTGLHFGNGTRLTVT.

The chain uses TRBV15 and TRBJ2-7; D possibly corresponds to TRBD1 (5 bases). Germline CDR1 reads LNHNV; CDR2 reads YYDKDF (reference sequence). The CDR3 covers 14 residues. Trimming stripped 1 base from V and 2 bases from J, with 9 bases between. CDR3 in amino acids: CATSRVGQTYEQYF. CDR3 in DNA: TGTGCCACCAGCAGAGTTGGACAAACCTACGAGCAGTACTTC.

With respect to this clone: The sample contains more than one DNA sequence encoding this CDR3. This chain uses TRBV4-1 with TRBJ2-5; TRBD2 might be the D (5 bases). This CDR3 spans 13 amino acids. The V end lost 2 bases, the J end lost 5 bases, and 9 bases lay between the germline ends. Germline CDR1 is MGHRA and CDR2 is YSYEKL. CDR3 nucleotides: TGCGCCAGCAGCCAATGGCGAGGGGAGACCCAGTACTTC. Its translation is CASSQWRGETQYF.

In DNA, the CDR3 is TGTGCCATTTCCCCCGGGGTCGAGACAGATACGCAGTATTTT. It is translated as CAISPGVETDTQYF. The gene calls are TRBV24-1 and TRBJ2-3; D perhaps matches TRBD2 (5 bases). The V end was cut by 11 bases, the J end by 3 bases, with 17 bases between. The CDR3 runs 14 residues. The germline V gene encodes CDR1 KGHDR and CDR2 SFDVKD.

The chain joins TRBV7-2 to TRBJ1-5, with D hard to call. V was cut by 5 bases and J by 0 bases, with 11 bases left in between. The CDR3 runs 15 residues. Germline lookup yields CDR1 SGHTA and CDR2 FQGNSA. The CDR3 spells CASSPQDYSNQPQHF. The CDR3 nucleotides are TGTGCCAGCAGCCCGCAGGATTATAGCAATCAGCCCCAGCATTTT.

The chain carries TRBV18 and TRBJ1-1; 7 positions match TRBD1. The CDR3 covers 12 residues. With V trimmed by 6 bases and J by 7 bases, 5 bases remained unmatched. Germline assignment: CDR1 KGHSH and CDR2 LQKENI. The CDR3 DNA follows: TGTGCCAGCTCCGGGACAGCTAATGAAGCTTTCTTT. Translated, it gives CASSGTANEAFF. The full variable domain, rest sourced from reference TRBV18 and TRBJ1-1, is NAGVMQNPRHLVRRRGQEARLRCSPMKGHSHVYWYRQLPEEGLKFMVYLQKENIIDESGMPKERFSAEFPKEGPSILRIQQVVRGDSAAYFCASSGTANEAFFGQGTRLTVV.

The V gene is TRBV11-3, the J gene TRBJ2-2, with a possible D match to TRBD2 (7 bases). The CDR3 loop spans 18 amino acids. The germline gives CDR1 SGHNT, CDR2 YENEEA. V lost 1 base to trimming and J lost 4 bases, with 19 bases between them. CDR3 DNA sequence: TGTGCCAGCAGCTTAGCTCCTTTTGGGGGGGCCGGCACCGGGGAGCTGTTTTTT. This sequence encodes CASSLAPFGGAGTGELFF.